The 27 T cell receptor beta chains presented below share a single source sample, sequenced in a study of regulatory T cells in long-lasting Graves disease. The sample's time point: newly diagnosed GD, antithyroid drugs for less than 3 months. From PBMCs, RNA was extracted and then used to make the TCR library. Libraries of TCR beta came from iRepertoire HTBI primers plus Arm-PCR of CDR3 regions. TCRdb called the multiplex PCR reads again in MiXCR, with one record for every CDR3 protein. The sample lists approximately 230,000 distinct CDR3 sequences, approximately 20% occurring once. The specimen comprised peripheral blood mononuclear cells (PBMCs), sampled at new diagnosis, from a patient treated with antithyroid drugs. These receptors all come from a female donor with Graves disease.

This clonotype was counted a few times. The chain is built from TRBV10-3 and TRBJ2-2; D is undetermined. Looked up from germline, CDR1 is ENHRY and CDR2 is SYGVKD. The length of the CDR3 is 13 residues. V lost 5 bases, J lost 9 bases, and 13 bases lay in between. CDR3 in amino acids: CAISRVLVRELFF. In DNA form, the CDR3 reads TGTGCCATCAGTAGAGTCCTAGTCAGGGAGCTGTTTTTT.

This clonotype showed up many times. The V and J genes are TRBV30 and TRBJ2-5; weak D call: TRBD1 (6 bases). The germline V gene has CDR1 GTSNPN and CDR2 SVGIG (reference sequence). With 2 bases removed from V and 9 bases from J, the gap between germline ends came to 16 bases. This CDR3 is 13 amino acids long. CDR3: CAWSRTGIRAQYF. CDR3 coding DNA: TGTGCCTGGAGTCGCACAGGGATTAGGGCCCAGTACTTC.

This clonotype was seen at least ten times. The chain uses TRBV10-3 and TRBJ1-2, with D possibly being TRBD1 (5 bases). Trimming removed 1 base at V and 4 bases at J, with 13 bases between. CDR3 length equals 15 residues. Germline loops: CDR1 ENHRY, CDR2 SYGVKD. CDR3 nucleotide sequence: TGTGCCATCAGTGAGTATCCAGGGAACAGCTATGGCTACACCTTC. Amino acids: CAISEYPGNSYGYTF.

The chain recombines TRBV10-3 with TRBJ2-3; the D gene is possibly TRBD2 (5 bases). The V end lost 2 bases, the J end lost 3 bases, and 9 bases lay between the germline ends. Per germline, CDR1 ENHRY and CDR2 SYGVKD. The CDR3 spans 14 residues. CDR3 bases: TGTGCCATCAGTGAGCCGGGGAAAACAGATACGCAGTATTTT. This encodes CAISEPGKTDTQYF.

As regards this clonotype: It differs at one base from a far larger clone, so likely a read error. The chain uses TRBV7-3 and TRBJ2-7; 10 bases map to TRBD2. V shed 6 bases and J 3 bases; nucleotides not matched to a gene: 8. CDR1 is SGHTA, CDR2 FQGTGA, per germline. This CDR3 spans 15 amino acids. The CDR3 reads CASSLTGTSVYEQYV. The CDR3, as DNA: TGTGCCAGCAGTTTGACCGGGACTAGCGTCTACGAGCAGTACGTC.

This clonotype was detected only a few times. This chain connects TRBV10-3 to TRBJ2-3; 7 nucleotides match TRBD1. Germline CDR1 is ENHRY and CDR2 is SYGVKD. The length of the CDR3 is 14 residues. Trimming removed 10 bases from V and 1 base from J; junction bases left unmatched: 8. The CDR3: CATTTGWGTDTQYF. The CDR3 nucleotides read TGTGCCACCACGACAGGGTGGGGCACAGATACGCAGTATTTT.

This clonotype was seen repeatedly, ten times or more. The V and J genes are TRBV7-9 and TRBJ2-1, with a tentative D call TRBD1 (6 bases). Germline V gene lookup returns CDR1 SEHNR and CDR2 FQNEAQ (reference sequence). V dropped 6 bases and J dropped 7 bases, with 22 bases sitting between them. This CDR3 region has 16 residues. CDR3 in DNA: TGTGCCAGCAGAGATACTACCGGGACAAAGCGAAATGAGCAGTTCTTC. As protein: CASRDTTGTKRNEQFF.

The rearrangement links TRBV2 to TRBJ2-5; D unclear. V shed 4 bases and J shed 5 bases, with 8 bases lying between them. The CDR3 extends over 12 amino acids. Germline V gene sequence: CDR1 SNHLY, CDR2 FYNNEI. CDR3: CASSAPAETQYF. DNA for the CDR3: TGTGCCAGCAGTGCCCCGGCGGAGACCCAGTACTTC.

This clonotype has ten or more counts. The rearrangement links TRBV7-9 to TRBJ1-4; D is undetermined. CDR1 is SEHNR and CDR2 is FQNEAQ in the germline V gene (reference sequence). This CDR3 has 15 residues. V lost 8 bases to trimming and J lost 3 bases, with 16 bases between them. CDR3: CASVPGRASNEKLFF. DNA for the CDR3: TGTGCCAGCGTACCGGGAAGGGCGTCTAATGAAAAACTGTTTTTT.

This clonotype has a count of ten or more. The chain joins TRBV18 to TRBJ1-3; D gene ambiguous. The CDR3 runs to 14 residues. V shed 6 bases and J shed 0 bases, with 9 bases lying between them. Germline CDR1 KGHSH, CDR2 LQKENI. CDR3 amino acids: CASSPTDSGNTIYF. The CDR3 coding sequence is TGTGCCAGCTCCCCCACCGACTCTGGAAACACCATATATTTT.

This clonotype was seen a handful of times. The chain combines TRBV9 with TRBJ2-3; D unresolved. Germline values: CDR1 SGDLS, CDR2 YYNGEE. Deletions cut 4 bases from V and 2 bases from J, with 11 bases between. CDR3 length equals 14 residues. The CDR3 nucleotides are TGTGCCAGCAGCCGGTCAGGATTCACAGATACGCAGTATTTT. This gives the protein CASSRSGFTDTQYF.

This clonotype was found many times. The chain is built from TRBV11-2 and TRBJ1-6; 7 nucleotides match TRBD1. The V gene's germline CDR1 is SGHAT and CDR2 FQNNGV. The CDR3 extends over 15 amino acids. The J segment lost 10 bases and the V segment lost 3 bases, leaving 9 bases of the junction unmatched. The CDR3 spells CASSFDRVLDSPLHF. The CDR3 nucleotides read TGTGCCAGCAGCTTTGACAGGGTCTTGGACTCACCCCTCCACTTT.

The gene calls are TRBV12-3 or TRBV12-4 and TRBJ2-1; maybe TRBD2 (7 bases). Trimming shortened V by 0 bases and J by 8 bases, and 11 bases separated the two germline ends. The CDR3 is 14 amino acids. In DNA form, the CDR3 reads TGTGCCAGCAGTTTAGCGGGGGGGCTGCATGAGCAGTTCTTC. It is translated as CASSLAGGLHEQFF.

This clonotype was counted only a few times. V and J are TRBV29-1 and TRBJ2-7, with 12 bases that match TRBD1. This CDR3 has 14 amino acids. V dropped 4 bases and J dropped 6; count of bases not matched to a gene: 7. Germline CDR1 SQVTM, CDR2 ANQGSEA. Here the CDR3 reads CSVGKGQGAAEQYF. Here the CDR3 DNA reads TGCAGCGTTGGGAAGGGACAGGGGGCTGCCGAGCAGTACTTC.

Ten or more counts support this clonotype. The chain carries TRBV6-1 and TRBJ2-2, with 9 positions matching TRBD2. The CDR3 has 15 residues. With V trimmed by 8 bases and J by 7 bases, 11 bases remained unmatched. Germline V gives CDR1 MNHNS, CDR2 SASEGT. The CDR3 DNA follows: TGTGCCAGCTCGAAGGTAGCGGGAGTTCACGGGGAGCTGTTTTTT. This translates into CASSKVAGVHGELFF.

This clonotype was observed at least ten times. The gene calls are TRBV6-1 and TRBJ2-5, with D perhaps matching TRBD2 (6 bases). The germline V gene encodes CDR1 MNHNS and CDR2 SASEGT. The ends were cut back, 5 bases at V and 3 bases at J, with 16 bases in the middle. The CDR3 runs 15 residues. In DNA, the CDR3 is TGTGCCAGCAGTCCAGACCTAGCGCGAAAAGAGACCCAGTACTTC. Protein sequence: CASSPDLARKETQYF.

Many counts were recorded for this clonotype. The rearrangement uses TRBV20-1 and TRBJ2-2; the match to TRBD2 covers 11 bases. The V gene's germline CDR1 is DFQATT and CDR2 SNEGSKA (reference sequence). V dropped 6 bases and J dropped 1; count of bases not matched to a gene: 10. The CDR3 runs 17 residues. The CDR3 region is CSAHLAGTSGNTGELFF. In DNA form, the CDR3 reads TGCAGTGCCCATCTGGCTGGGACTAGCGGGAACACCGGGGAGCTGTTTTTT.

This clonotype was seen at least ten times. This rearrangement joins TRBV18 to TRBJ1-3; D is perhaps TRBD1 (6 bases). This CDR3 comprises 16 residues. The V end was cut by 2 bases, the J end by 2 bases, with 13 bases between. Germline V gene sequence: CDR1 KGHSH, CDR2 LQKENI. The CDR3 nucleotides read TGTGCCAGCTCACCAGGGGCGGGGGACACTGGAAACACCATATATTTT. It yields the protein CASSPGAGDTGNTIYF.

This clonotype was counted between two and nine times. The genes are TRBV6-5 and TRBJ2-7; 8 bases fit TRBD2. V lost 2 bases to trimming and J lost 2 bases; unmatched junction nucleotides: 8. This CDR3 has 16 amino acids. Germline V gene data show CDR1 as MNHEY and CDR2 as SVGAGI. Here the CDR3 DNA reads TGTGCCAGCAGTTACGCGGGTTGGACTAGCCCCTACGAGCAGTACTTC. It encodes CASSYAGWTSPYEQYF.

This clonotype was counted many times. The V and J genes are TRBV4-2 and TRBJ2-7; 7 positions match TRBD1. The V segment lost 0 bases and the J segment 0 bases; nucleotides outside the gene matches: 5. Germline CDR1 is LGHNA and CDR2 is YNFKEQ. The CDR3 extends over 16 amino acids. In DNA form, the CDR3 reads TGTGCCAGCAGCCAAGATGAGGGGGCTAGCTCCTACGAGCAGTACTTC. This gives the protein CASSQDEGASSYEQYF.

In this sample, this clonotype turned up many times. V gene TRBV20-1 combines with J gene TRBJ2-3; 14 bases map to TRBD2. Germline V gives CDR1 DFQATT, CDR2 SNEGSKA (reference sequence). V trimming: 5 bases; J trimming: 1 base; junction bases outside the gene matches: 5. The CDR3 consists of 16 residues. CDR3 DNA: TGCAGTGCTCTTCCGGGACTAGCGGGGGGCACAGATACGCAGTATTTT. Protein: CSALPGLAGGTDTQYF.

This clonotype was picked up a small number of times. This is likely an artifact of a read error, given a far larger clone one base away. The chain joins TRBV7-9 to TRBJ2-7; 9 positions agree with TRBD2. The CDR3 runs to 16 residues. In germline, CDR1 is SEHNR, CDR2 FQNEAQ (reference sequence). Trimming took 5 bases from V and 7 from J; bases not matched to a gene: 15. CDR3 sequence: CASSRAGREGHDEQYF. The CDR3, as DNA: TGTGCCAGCAGCCGCGCGGGGCGGGAGGGCCACGATGAGCAGTACTTC.

The chain is built from TRBV7-2 and TRBJ1-6, with D hard to call. This CDR3 is 13 amino acids long. Germline V gene lookup returns CDR1 SGHTA and CDR2 FQGNSA. With 3 bases removed from V and 7 bases from J, the gap between germline ends came to 7 bases. CDR3: CASSLDGNSPLHF. In DNA, the CDR3 is TGTGCCAGCAGCTTGGATGGCAATTCACCCCTCCACTTT.

This clonotype was seen a few times. A read error may be the cause here, since a much bigger clone is one base away. CDR3 bases: TGTGCCAGCAGTGCGGGACTAGCGGGAGTTGAGCAGTACTTC. Its protein product is CASSAGLAGVEQYF. The chain is built from TRBV2 and TRBJ2-1; 14 nucleotides line up with TRBD2. The J call may be wrong; the DNA end is better matched by TRBJ2-7. This CDR3 contains 14 residues. Germline lookup yields CDR1 SNHLY and CDR2 FYNNEI.

This clonotype was detected ten times or more. The gene calls are TRBV27 and TRBJ2-1; TRBD2 agrees at 7 bases. This CDR3 is built from 16 residues. V was clipped by 5 bases and J by 5 bases; unmatched bases: 12. Germline V gives CDR1 MNHEY, CDR2 SMNVEV (reference sequence). CDR3 protein: CASSPLLGGSDNEQFF. The CDR3 nucleotides are TGTGCCAGCAGTCCGTTACTTGGCGGGAGTGACAATGAGCAGTTCTTC.

The chain joins TRBV29-1 to TRBJ1-5, with D possibly TRBD1 on 5 matching bases. Germline V gene data show CDR1 as SQVTM and CDR2 as ANQGSEA. V was cut by 4 bases and J by 5 bases, with 12 bases left in between. There are 13 residues in the CDR3. DNA of the CDR3: TGCAGCGTTGGGGGGGGTGGCGATCAGCCCCAGCATTTT. This encodes CSVGGGGDQPQHF.

The count of this clonotype is one. This chain connects TRBV28 to TRBJ2-7; 9 bases map to TRBD1. The V and J ends lost 10 bases and 4 bases, in that order; junction bases with no gene match: 14. The CDR3 consists of 15 residues. Germline V gene data show CDR1 as MDHEN and CDR2 as SYDVKM. CDR3 loop: CATTPSGTGSYEQYF. Written as DNA, the CDR3 is TGTGCCACCACCCCTTCCGGGACAGGGAGTTACGAGCAGTACTTC.